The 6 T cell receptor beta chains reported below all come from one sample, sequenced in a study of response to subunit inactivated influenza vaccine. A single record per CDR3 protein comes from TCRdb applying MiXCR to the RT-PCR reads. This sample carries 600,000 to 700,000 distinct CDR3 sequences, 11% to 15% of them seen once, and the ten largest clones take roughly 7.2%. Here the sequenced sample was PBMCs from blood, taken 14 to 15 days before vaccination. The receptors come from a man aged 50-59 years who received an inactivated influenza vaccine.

The CDR3 region has the DNA TGCAGTGCCCCCTCGGACAGTCTCACGGAGCAGTACTTC. Residues: CSAPSDSLTEQYF. The V call is TRBV20-1, the J call TRBJ2-7, with D possibly being TRBD1 (6 bases). V shed 6 bases and J shed 7 bases, with 19 bases lying between them. The germline V gene has CDR1 DFQATT and CDR2 SNEGSKA (reference sequence). The CDR3 runs 13 residues.

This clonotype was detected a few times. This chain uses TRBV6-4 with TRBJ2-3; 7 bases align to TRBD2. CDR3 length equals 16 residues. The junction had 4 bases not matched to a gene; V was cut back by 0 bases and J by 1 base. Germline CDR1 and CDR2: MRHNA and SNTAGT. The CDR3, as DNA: TGTGCCAGCAGTGACTCTATGGCGGGGGGCACAGATACGCAGTATTTT. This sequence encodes CASSDSMAGGTDTQYF.

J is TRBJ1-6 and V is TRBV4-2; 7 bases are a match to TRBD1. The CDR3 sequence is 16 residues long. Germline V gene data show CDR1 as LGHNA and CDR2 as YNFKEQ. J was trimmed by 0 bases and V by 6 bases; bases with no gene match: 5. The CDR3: CASRDRASSYNSPLHF. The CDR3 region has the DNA TGTGCCAGCAGAGACAGGGCGAGCTCCTATAATTCACCCCTCCACTTT.

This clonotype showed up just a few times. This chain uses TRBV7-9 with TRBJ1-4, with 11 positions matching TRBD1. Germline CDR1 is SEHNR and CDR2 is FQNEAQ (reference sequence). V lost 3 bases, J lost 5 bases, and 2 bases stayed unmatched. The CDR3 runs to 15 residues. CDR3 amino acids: CASSFGTGGNEKLFF. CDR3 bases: TGTGCCAGCAGCTTCGGGACAGGGGGGAATGAAAAACTGTTTTTT.

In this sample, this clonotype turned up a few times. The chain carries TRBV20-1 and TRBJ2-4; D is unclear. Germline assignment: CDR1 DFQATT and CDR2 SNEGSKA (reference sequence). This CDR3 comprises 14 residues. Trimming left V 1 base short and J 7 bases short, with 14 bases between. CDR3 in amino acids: CSARAETRWNIQYF. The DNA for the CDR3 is TGCAGTGCTAGAGCGGAGACACGCTGGAACATTCAGTACTTC.

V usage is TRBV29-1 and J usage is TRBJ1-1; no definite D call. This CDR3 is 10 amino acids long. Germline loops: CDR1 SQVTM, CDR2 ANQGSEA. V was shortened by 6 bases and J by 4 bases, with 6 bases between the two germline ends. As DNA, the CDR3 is TGCAGCGTGCGTATCACTGAAGCTTTCTTT. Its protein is CSVRITEAFF.